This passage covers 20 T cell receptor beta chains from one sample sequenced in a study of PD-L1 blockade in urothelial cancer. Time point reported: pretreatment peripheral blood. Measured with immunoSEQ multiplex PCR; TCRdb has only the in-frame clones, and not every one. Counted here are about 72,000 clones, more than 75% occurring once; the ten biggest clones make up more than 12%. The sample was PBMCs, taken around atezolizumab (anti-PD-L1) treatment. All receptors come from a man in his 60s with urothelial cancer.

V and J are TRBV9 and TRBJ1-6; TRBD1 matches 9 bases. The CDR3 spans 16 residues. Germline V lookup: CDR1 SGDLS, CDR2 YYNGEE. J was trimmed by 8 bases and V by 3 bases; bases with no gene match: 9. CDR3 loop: CASSAGPGQGDSPLHF. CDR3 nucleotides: TGTGCCAGCAGCGCGGGCCCGGGACAGGGAGATTCACCCCTCCACTTT.

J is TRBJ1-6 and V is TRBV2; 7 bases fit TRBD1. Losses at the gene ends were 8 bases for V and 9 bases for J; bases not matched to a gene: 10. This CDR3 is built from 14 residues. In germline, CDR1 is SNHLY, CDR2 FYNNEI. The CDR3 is CASSQSQGFSPLHF. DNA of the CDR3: TGTGCCAGCTCTCAGTCACAGGGGTTTTCACCCCTCCACTTT.

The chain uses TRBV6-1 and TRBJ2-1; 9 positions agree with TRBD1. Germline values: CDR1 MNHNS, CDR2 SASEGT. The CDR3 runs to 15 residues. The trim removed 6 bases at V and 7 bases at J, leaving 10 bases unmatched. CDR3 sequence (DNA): TGTGCCAGCAGACATGGAGGGACAGGGAATAATGAGCAGTTCTTC. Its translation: CASRHGGTGNNEQFF.

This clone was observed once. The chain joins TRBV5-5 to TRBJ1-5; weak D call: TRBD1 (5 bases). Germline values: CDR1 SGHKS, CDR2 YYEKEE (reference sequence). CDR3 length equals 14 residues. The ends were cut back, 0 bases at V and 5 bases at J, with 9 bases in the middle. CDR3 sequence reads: CASSLDRIDQPQHF. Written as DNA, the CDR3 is TGTGCCAGCAGCTTGGACAGGATAGATCAGCCCCAGCATTTT.

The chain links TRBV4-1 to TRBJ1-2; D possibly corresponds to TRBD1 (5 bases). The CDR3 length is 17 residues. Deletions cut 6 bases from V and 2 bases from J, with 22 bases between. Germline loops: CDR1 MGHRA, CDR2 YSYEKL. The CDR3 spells CASSHADGGDQNYGYTF. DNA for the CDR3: TGCGCCAGCAGTCACGCTGATGGAGGGGATCAAAACTATGGCTACACCTTC.

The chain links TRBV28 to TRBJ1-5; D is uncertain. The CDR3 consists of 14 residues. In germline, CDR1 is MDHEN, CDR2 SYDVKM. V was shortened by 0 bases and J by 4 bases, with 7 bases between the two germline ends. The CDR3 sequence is CASSLWRGNQPQHF. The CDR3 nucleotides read TGTGCCAGCAGTTTATGGCGGGGTAATCAGCCCCAGCATTTT.

DNA for the CDR3: TGTGCCAGCAGTCCGACAGGGAACACTGAAGCTTTCTTT. It translates to CASSPTGNTEAFF. The genes are TRBV6-5 and TRBJ1-1; a weak D match, TRBD1 (6 bases). Germline CDR1 reads MNHEY; CDR2 reads SVGAGI. V was trimmed by 5 bases and J by 1 base, leaving 8 bases between them. The length of the CDR3 is 13 residues.

CDR3 protein: CASSLRLAGGNTGELFF. CDR3 DNA sequence: TGTGCCAGCAGTTTGAGACTAGCGGGGGGAAACACCGGGGAGCTGTTTTTT. The chain joins TRBV27 to TRBJ2-2, with TRBD2 matching over 13 bases. The CDR3 runs 17 residues. Germline V gives CDR1 MNHEY, CDR2 SMNVEV (reference sequence). V trimming: 3 bases; J trimming: 2 bases; junction bases outside the gene matches: 3.

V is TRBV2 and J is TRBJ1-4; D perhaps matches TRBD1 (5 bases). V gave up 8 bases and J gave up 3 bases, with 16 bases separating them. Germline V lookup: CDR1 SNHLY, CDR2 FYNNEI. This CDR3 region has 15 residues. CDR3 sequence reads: CASLGATRANEKLFF. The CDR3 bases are TGTGCCAGCCTTGGCGCAACCAGGGCTAATGAAAAACTGTTTTTT.

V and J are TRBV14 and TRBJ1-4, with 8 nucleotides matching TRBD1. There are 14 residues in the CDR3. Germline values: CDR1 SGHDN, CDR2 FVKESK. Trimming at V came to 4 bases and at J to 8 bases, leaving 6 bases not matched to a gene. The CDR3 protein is CASSRGTGTEKLFF. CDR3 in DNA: TGTGCCAGCAGCCGAGGGACAGGAACCGAAAAACTGTTTTTT.

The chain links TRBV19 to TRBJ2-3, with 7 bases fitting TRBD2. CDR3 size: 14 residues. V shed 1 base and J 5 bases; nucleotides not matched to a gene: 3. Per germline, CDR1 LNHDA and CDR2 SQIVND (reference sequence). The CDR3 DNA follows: TGTGCCAGTAGTATAGGGGGAGGGGAAGATACGCAGTATTTT. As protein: CASSIGGGEDTQYF.

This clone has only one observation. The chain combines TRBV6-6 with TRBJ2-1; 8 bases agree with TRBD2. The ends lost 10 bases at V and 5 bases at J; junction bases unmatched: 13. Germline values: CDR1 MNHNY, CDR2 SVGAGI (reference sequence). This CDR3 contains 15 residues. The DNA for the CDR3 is TGTGCCACCTTAGAGGCGGGGGGCCCCCACAATGAGCAGTTCTTC. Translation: CATLEAGGPHNEQFF.

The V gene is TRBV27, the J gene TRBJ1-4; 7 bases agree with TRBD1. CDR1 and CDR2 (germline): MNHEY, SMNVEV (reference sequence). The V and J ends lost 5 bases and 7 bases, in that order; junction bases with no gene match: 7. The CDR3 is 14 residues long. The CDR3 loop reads CASSRQGRGEKLFF. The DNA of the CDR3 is TGTGCCAGCAGTCGACAGGGTAGGGGTGAAAAACTGTTTTTT.

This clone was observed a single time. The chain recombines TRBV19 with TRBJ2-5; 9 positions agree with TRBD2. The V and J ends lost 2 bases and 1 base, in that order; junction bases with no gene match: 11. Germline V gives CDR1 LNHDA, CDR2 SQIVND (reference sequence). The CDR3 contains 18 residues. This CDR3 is CASSINTPGLASQETQYF. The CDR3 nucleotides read TGTGCCAGTAGTATAAACACTCCGGGACTAGCCTCCCAAGAGACCCAGTACTTC.

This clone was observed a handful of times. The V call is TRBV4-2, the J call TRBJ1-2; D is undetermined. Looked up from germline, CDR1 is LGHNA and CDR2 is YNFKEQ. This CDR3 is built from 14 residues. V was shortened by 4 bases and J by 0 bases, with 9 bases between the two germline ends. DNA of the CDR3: TGTGCCAGCAGCCCCCGGGAAACTAACTATGGCTACACCTTC. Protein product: CASSPRETNYGYTF.

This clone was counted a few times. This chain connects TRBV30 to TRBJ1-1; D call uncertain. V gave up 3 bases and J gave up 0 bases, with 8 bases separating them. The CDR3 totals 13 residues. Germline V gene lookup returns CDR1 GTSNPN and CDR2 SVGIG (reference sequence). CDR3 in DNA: TGTGCCTGGAGGCGAAAGTTGAACACTGAAGCTTTCTTT. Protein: CAWRRKLNTEAFF.

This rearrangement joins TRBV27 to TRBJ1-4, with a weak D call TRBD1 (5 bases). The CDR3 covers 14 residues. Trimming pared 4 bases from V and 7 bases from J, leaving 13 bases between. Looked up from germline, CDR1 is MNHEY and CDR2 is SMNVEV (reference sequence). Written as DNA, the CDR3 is TGTGCCAGCAGTTGGGGAGGGGTCGGTGAAAAACTGTTTTTT. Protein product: CASSWGGVGEKLFF.

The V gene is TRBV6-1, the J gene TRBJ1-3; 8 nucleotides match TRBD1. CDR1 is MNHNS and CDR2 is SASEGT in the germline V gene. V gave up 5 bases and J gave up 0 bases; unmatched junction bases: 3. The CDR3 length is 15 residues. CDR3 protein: CASSPDRGSGNTIYF. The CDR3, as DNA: TGTGCCAGCAGTCCCGACAGGGGCTCTGGAAACACCATATATTTT.

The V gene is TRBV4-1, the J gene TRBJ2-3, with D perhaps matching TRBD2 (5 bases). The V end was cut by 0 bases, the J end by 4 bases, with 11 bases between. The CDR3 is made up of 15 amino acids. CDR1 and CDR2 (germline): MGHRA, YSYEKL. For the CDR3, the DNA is TGCGCCAGCAGCCAAGATAGGGTAGCGTCAGATACGCAGTATTTT. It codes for CASSQDRVASDTQYF.

CDR3 bases: TGTGCCAGCAGTTACTCGGCTCGCAGAACTAACTATGGCTACACCTTC. Its translation is CASSYSARRTNYGYTF. The chain combines TRBV6-6 with TRBJ1-2, with D unclear. The CDR3 has 16 amino acids. Germline V gene sequence: CDR1 MNHNY, CDR2 SVGAGI (reference sequence). Trimming removed 0 bases at V and 0 bases at J, with 11 bases between.